This T cell receptor beta chain was found in a study of blood T cells in healthy people across ages. Regarding the study as a whole: From one million sequenced T cells, diversity estimates were lower bounds.

The CDR3 has 16 amino acids. Germline CDR1 SGHRS, CDR2 YFSETQ. The second PCR ran roughly 7 to 12 cycles with a sample-barcoded 5' primer and J-beta primers. A template-switch adaptor containing 12 random nucleotides labeled each cDNA molecule. At least 3 million CDR3-containing paired-end reads were obtained per sample. TCRdb itself ran the 5' RACE reads through MiXCR, one entry per CDR3 protein. The sample consists of some 780,000 distinct CDR3 sequences, approximately 53% of them appearing once. Individuals who donated were healthy Caucasians from Russia aged roughly 6 to 100. Notes on this clonotype: The antigen is not known. The germline gene is not matched at one end of the junction; a read error may be the cause.

The receptor was isolated from a man aged 40-50 years in good health. The chain employs TRBV5-1 and TRBJ2-5; 9 bases line up with TRBD1. Sequences were obtained from blood. This chain's CDR3 is CANSLAGTGKEETQYF. The DNA of the CDR3 is TGCGCCAACAGCTTGGCCGGGACAGGGAAGGAAGAGACCCAGTACTTC.